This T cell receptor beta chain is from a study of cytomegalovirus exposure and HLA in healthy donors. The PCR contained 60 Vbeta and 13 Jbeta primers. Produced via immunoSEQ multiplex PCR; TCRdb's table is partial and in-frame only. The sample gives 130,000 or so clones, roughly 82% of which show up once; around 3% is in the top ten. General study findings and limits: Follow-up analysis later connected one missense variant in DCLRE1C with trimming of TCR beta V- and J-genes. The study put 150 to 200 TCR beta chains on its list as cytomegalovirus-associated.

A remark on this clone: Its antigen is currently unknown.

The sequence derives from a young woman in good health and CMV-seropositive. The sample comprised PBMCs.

The CDR3 is CASSPVTGVPSGANVLTF. CDR3 DNA: TGCGCCAGCAGCCCCGTGACAGGGGTCCCCTCTGGGGCCAACGTCCTGACTTTC. V gene TRBV5-1 combines with J gene TRBJ2-6; 8 nucleotides align to TRBD1. With 4 bases clipped from V and 0 bases from J, the junction kept 9 bases outside the gene matches. Germline V gene lookup returns CDR1 SGHRS and CDR2 YFSETQ. The length of the CDR3 is 18 residues.